This T cell receptor beta chain was recorded in a study of T-cell memory formation after mild COVID-19. Germline V CDR1 and CDR2: SQVTM, ANQGSEA. Between the trimmed V and J ends, which lost 4 bases and 4 bases, there was a span of 3 bases. The CDR3 totals 10 residues. One entry per CDR3 protein results from TCRdb running MiXCR on the 5' RACE reads. The data show under 300,000 distinct CDR3 sequences, over 15% seen once. The gene calls are TRBV29-1 and TRBJ2-3; D is uncertain. The sample was PBMCs or a T cell subset sorted from them (not recorded which). This TCR derives from a man aged 18 to 35 who had mild COVID-19 (a few samples of this study predate the infection). Cell type and time point are not known. The CDR3 DNA reads TGCAGCGTTGGGGCAGATACGCAGTATTTT. This codes for CSVGADTQYF.